This is a list of T cell receptor beta chains from one sample in a study of cytomegalovirus exposure and HLA in healthy donors. TCRdb's table, derived via immunoSEQ multiplex PCR, lists solely in-frame clones and lacks some. Among 200,000 or so clones listed, 75% to 85% were seen once. The sequenced sample was PBMCs. These receptors were collected from a woman under 40 in good health and CMV-seropositive. Each CDR3 is given with its conserved first and last residue. D genes are given only for firm matches. The size entry is marked missing in some rows and otherwise reads once, few, many or a size class.

cdr3_length | j_call | clone_size | v_call | d_call | cdr3_nt | cdr3_aa
14 | TRBJ1-1 | once | TRBV5-1 | TRBD1 | TGCGCCAGCAGAACGACAGGGGGGAACACTGAAGCTTTCTTT | CASRTTGGNTEAFF
15 | TRBJ2-3 | . | TRBV29-1 | TRBD1 | TGCAGCGTACCAGGACAGGGACGCACGGCAGATACGCAGTATTTT | CSVPGQGRTADTQYF
13 | TRBJ1-2 | . | TRBV28 | TRBD1 | TGTGCCAGCAGTTTGACAGGGTTATACGGCTACACCTTC | CASSLTGLYGYTF
14 | TRBJ1-1 | . | TRBV11-1 | . | TGTGCCAGCCGGACCAAAGGGAGGGGAACTGAAGCTTTCTTT | CASRTKGRGTEAFF
12 | TRBJ1-2 | few | TRBV16 | . | TGTGCCAGCAGCCGCGGTAACGATGGCTACACCTTC | CASSRGNDGYTF
12 | TRBJ2-1 | . | TRBV6-6 | . | TGTGCCAGCAGTTACGCCAGGGATGAGCAGTTCTTC | CASSYARDEQFF
12 | TRBJ2-1 | . | TRBV5-6 | . | TGTGCCAGCAGCTTAGTGTCGGGTGGCGAGTTCTTC | CASSLVSGGEFF
14 | TRBJ1-5 | . | TRBV9 | TRBD1 | TGTGCCAGCAGCTCCCAGGGGGGCAATCAGCCCCAGCATTTT | CASSSQGGNQPQHF
15 | TRBJ2-1 | . | TRBV29-1 | TRBD2 | TGCAGCGTTGAAGGGGTCGCGGGAGGGATCAATGAGCAGTTCTTC | CSVEGVAGGINEQFF
13 | TRBJ2-3 | . | TRBV27 | . | TGTGCCAGCAGAGGACACAGCACAGATACGCAGTATTTT | CASRGHSTDTQYF
14 | TRBJ1-5 | . | TRBV2 | . | TGTGCCAGCAGTGATCGGGTTAGCAATCAGCCCCAGCATTTT | CASSDRVSNQPQHF
16 | TRBJ2-3 | once | TRBV9 | . | TGTGCCAGCAGCGTAGGGGGCAACCCTAGCACAGATACGCAGTATTTT | CASSVGGNPSTDTQYF
13 | TRBJ1-1 | . | TRBV5-1 | . | TGCGCCAGCAGTGTAGAGGTGAACACTGAAGCTTTCTTT | CASSVEVNTEAFF
15 | TRBJ2-5 | . | TRBV2 | TRBD1 | TGTGCCAGCAGTGATCGAGACAGGGTATCTGAGACCCAGTACTTC | CASSDRDRVSETQYF
16 | TRBJ2-6 | . | TRBV6-6 | . | TGTGCCAGCAGCCTAAATACGTTTAATGGGGCCAACGTCCTGACTTTC | CASSLNTFNGANVLTF
16 | TRBJ2-1 | . | TRBV5-1 | TRBD2 | TGCGCCAGCAGCGTAGGCGGGACTAGCGGAAACAATGAGCAGTTCTTC | CASSVGGTSGNNEQFF
13 | TRBJ1-2 | . | TRBV7-3 | . | TGTGCCAGCAGCTCCGGACAGAACTATGGCTACACCTTC | CASSSGQNYGYTF
14 | TRBJ1-4 | . | TRBV18 | TRBD1 | TGTGCCAGCTCGTACGGACAGGTTAATGAAAAACTGTTTTTT | CASSYGQVNEKLFF
15 | TRBJ2-1 | . | TRBV11-2 | TRBD2 | TGTGCCAGCAGCCTTATGTGGGGAGGGACCACTGGGCAGTTCTTC | CASSLMWGGTTGQFF
16 | TRBJ2-5 | . | TRBV4-2 | . | TGTGCCAGCAGCCAAGAAAGCGGGCCGCAAATGGAGACCCAGTACTTC | CASSQESGPQMETQYF
16 | TRBJ2-7 | . | TRBV6-1 | TRBD1 | TGTGCCAGCAGCGAAGCCGGGACAGGCGTTTCCTACGAGCAGTACTTC | CASSEAGTGVSYEQYF
13 | TRBJ2-3 | . | TRBV7-9 | . | TGTGCCAGCAGCCCTAGGGGGGAGGGGACGCAGTATTTT | CASSPRGEGTQYF
14 | TRBJ1-1 | . | TRBV4-1 | . | TGCGCCAGCAGCCTTTCTAACAGGGTGGCTGAAGCTTTCTTT | CASSLSNRVAEAFF
12 | TRBJ2-7 | . | TRBV5-4 | . | TGTGCCAGCAGCGGGGGGAGAGACGAGCAGTACTTC | CASSGGRDEQYF